The rows below give T cell receptor beta chains drawn from one sample of a study of cytomegalovirus exposure and HLA in healthy donors. Generated by immunoSEQ multiplex PCR, the TCRdb table keeps only in-frame clones and is missing some. This sample has approximately 290,000 clones, with 80% found just once. Material for sequencing was PBMCs. Every receptor here comes from a girl aged 2 to 9 in good health and CMV-seronegative. CDR3s include the opening cysteine and the closing phenylalanine or tryptophan. A D gene is named only where the DNA matches it firmly. Only part of the rows carry a size: once, few, many, or a class if the clone is expanded.

J gene: TRBJ1-1
V gene: TRBV9
clone size: -
D gene: TRBD1
CDR3 protein: CASSVSQGGNTEAFF
CDR3 DNA: TGTGCCAGCAGCGTATCACAGGGGGGTAACACTGAAGCTTTCTTT

J gene: TRBJ2-1
V gene: TRBV7-6
clone size: -
D gene: -
CDR3 protein: CASSLDPGVVDEQFF
CDR3 DNA: TGTGCCAGCAGCTTAGATCCGGGAGTTGTGGATGAGCAGTTCTTC

J gene: TRBJ2-3
V gene: TRBV18
clone size: -
D gene: -
CDR3 protein: CASSPLTASTDTQYF
CDR3 DNA: TGTGCCAGCTCACCATTAACAGCTAGCACAGATACGCAGTATTTT

J gene: TRBJ2-7
V gene: TRBV29-1
clone size: once
D gene: TRBD1
CDR3 protein: CSVGPTGNEQYF
CDR3 DNA: TGCAGCGTTGGACCGACAGGGAACGAGCAGTACTTC

J gene: TRBJ2-1
V gene: TRBV5-5
clone size: -
D gene: -
CDR3 protein: CASSATQGLTSYNEQFF
CDR3 DNA: TGTGCCAGCAGCGCAACTCAGGGATTGACCTCCTACAATGAGCAGTTCTTC

J gene: TRBJ1-6
V gene: TRBV28
clone size: -
D gene: -
CDR3 protein: CASSLREIASPLHF
CDR3 DNA: TGTGCCAGCAGTTTACGGGAAATTGCTTCACCCCTCCACTTT

J gene: TRBJ1-1
V gene: TRBV5-4
clone size: -
D gene: TRBD1
CDR3 protein: CASSFTGGRTEAFF
CDR3 DNA: TGTGCCAGCAGCTTTACAGGGGGCAGGACTGAAGCTTTCTTT

J gene: TRBJ2-7
V gene: TRBV27
clone size: -
D gene: TRBD1
CDR3 protein: CASKPGTDRTLEQYF
CDR3 DNA: TGTGCCAGCAAGCCGGGCACGGACAGGACTCTCGAGCAGTACTTC

J gene: TRBJ2-5
V gene: TRBV14
clone size: -
D gene: TRBD2
CDR3 protein: CASSPSGARGTQYF
CDR3 DNA: TGTGCCAGCAGCCCAAGCGGGGCACGGGGGACCCAGTACTTC

J gene: TRBJ1-5
V gene: TRBV19
clone size: -
D gene: TRBD1
CDR3 protein: CASSPGQENQPQHF
CDR3 DNA: TGTGCCAGTAGCCCGGGACAGGAGAATCAGCCCCAGCATTTT

J gene: TRBJ2-7
V gene: TRBV2
clone size: -
D gene: TRBD2
CDR3 protein: CAGTSATYEQYF
CDR3 DNA: TGTGCGGGGACTAGCGCAACCTACGAGCAGTACTTC

J gene: TRBJ2-3
V gene: TRBV9
clone size: -
D gene: TRBD2
CDR3 protein: CASSEPHSAGGTDAQYF
CDR3 DNA: TGTGCCAGCAGCGAGCCCCATTCAGCGGGAGGCACAGATGCGCAGTATTTT

J gene: TRBJ2-7
V gene: TRBV29-1
clone size: -
D gene: -
CDR3 protein: CSVVGGTEQYF
CDR3 DNA: TGCAGCGTTGTCGGGGGAACCGAGCAGTACTTC

J gene: TRBJ2-7
V gene: TRBV4-2
clone size: few
D gene: -
CDR3 protein: CASSRQLGQPSTYEQYF
CDR3 DNA: TGTGCCAGCAGCCGACAACTTGGACAGCCATCAACCTACGAGCAGTACTTC

J gene: TRBJ2-7
V gene: TRBV28
clone size: -
D gene: TRBD2
CDR3 protein: CASSLYPLAGYEQYF
CDR3 DNA: TGTGCCAGCAGTTTATACCCACTAGCGGGGTACGAGCAGTACTTC

J gene: TRBJ2-7
V gene: TRBV15
clone size: -
D gene: -
CDR3 protein: CATSRVDRKEEQYF
CDR3 DNA: TGTGCCACCAGCAGAGTAGACAGAAAAGAGGAGCAGTACTTC

J gene: TRBJ1-1
V gene: TRBV28
clone size: -
D gene: -
CDR3 protein: CASSFRVPPEAFF
CDR3 DNA: TGTGCCAGCAGTTTTCGGGTCCCGCCTGAAGCTTTCTTT

J gene: TRBJ2-5
V gene: TRBV7-2
clone size: -
D gene: -
CDR3 protein: CASSLGQQETQYF
CDR3 DNA: TGTGCCAGCAGCTTAGGGCAGCAAGAGACCCAGTACTTC

J gene: TRBJ1-2
V gene: TRBV27
clone size: -
D gene: -
CDR3 protein: CASSKGVGLDYGYTF
CDR3 DNA: TGTGCCAGCAGCAAAGGGGTCGGATTAGACTATGGCTACACCTTC

J gene: TRBJ1-6
V gene: TRBV9
clone size: -
D gene: -
CDR3 protein: CASSVGPENSPLHF
CDR3 DNA: TGTGCCAGCAGCGTAGGGCCAGAAAATTCACCCCTCCACTTT

J gene: TRBJ1-1
V gene: TRBV2
clone size: -
D gene: -
CDR3 protein: CASSDTENTEAFF
CDR3 DNA: TGTGCCAGCAGTGATACAGAGAACACTGAAGCTTTCTTT

J gene: TRBJ1-1
V gene: TRBV19
clone size: once
D gene: -
CDR3 protein: CASSSQGRNTEAFF
CDR3 DNA: TGTGCCAGTAGTAGCCAGGGGCGAAACACTGAAGCTTTCTTT